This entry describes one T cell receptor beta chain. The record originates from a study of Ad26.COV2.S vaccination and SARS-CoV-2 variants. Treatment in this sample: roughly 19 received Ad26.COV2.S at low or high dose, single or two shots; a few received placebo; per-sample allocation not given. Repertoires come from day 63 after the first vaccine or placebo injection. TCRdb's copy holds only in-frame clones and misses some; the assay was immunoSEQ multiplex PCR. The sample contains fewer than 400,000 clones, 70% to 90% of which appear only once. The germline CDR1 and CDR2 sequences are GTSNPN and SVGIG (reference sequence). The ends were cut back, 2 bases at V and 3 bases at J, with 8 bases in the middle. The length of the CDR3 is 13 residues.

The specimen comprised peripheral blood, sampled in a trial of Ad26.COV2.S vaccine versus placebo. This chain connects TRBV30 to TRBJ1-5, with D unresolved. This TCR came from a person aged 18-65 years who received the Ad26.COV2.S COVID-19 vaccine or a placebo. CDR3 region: CAWSLGNNQPQHF. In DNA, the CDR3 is TGTGCCTGGAGTCTAGGGAACAATCAGCCCCAGCATTTT. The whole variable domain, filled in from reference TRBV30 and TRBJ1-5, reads SQTIHQWPATLVQPVGSPLSLECTVEGTSNPNLYWYRQAAGRGLQLLFYSVGIGQISSEVPQNLSASRPQDRQFILSSKKLLLSDSGFYLCAWSLGNNQPQHFGDGTRLSIL.